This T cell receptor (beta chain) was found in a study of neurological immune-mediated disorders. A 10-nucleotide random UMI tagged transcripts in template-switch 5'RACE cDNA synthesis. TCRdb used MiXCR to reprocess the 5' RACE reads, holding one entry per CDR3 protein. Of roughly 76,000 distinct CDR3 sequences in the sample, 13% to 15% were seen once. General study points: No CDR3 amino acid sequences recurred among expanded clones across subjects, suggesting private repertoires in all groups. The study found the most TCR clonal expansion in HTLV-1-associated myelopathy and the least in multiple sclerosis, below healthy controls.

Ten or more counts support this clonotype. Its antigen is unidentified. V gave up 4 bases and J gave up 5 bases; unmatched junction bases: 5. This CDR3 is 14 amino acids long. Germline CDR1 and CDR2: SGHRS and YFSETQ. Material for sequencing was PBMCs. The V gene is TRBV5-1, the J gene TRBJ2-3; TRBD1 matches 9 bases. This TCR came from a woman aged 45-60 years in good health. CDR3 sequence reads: CASSGDRAIDTQYF. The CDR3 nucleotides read TGCGCCAGCAGCGGGGACAGGGCCATAGATACGCAGTATTTT. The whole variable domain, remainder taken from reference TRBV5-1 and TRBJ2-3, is KAGVTQTPRYLIKTRGQQVTLSCSPISGHRSVSWYQQTPGQGLQFLFEYFSETQRNKGNFPGRFSGRQFSNSRSEMNVSTLELGDSALYLCASSGDRAIDTQYFGPGTRLTVL.